The T cell receptor beta chain described here comes from a study of response to subunit inactivated influenza vaccine. Study-level points and caveats: Authors suggested each seasonal influenza vaccination recruits few new T cells.

TCRdb redid the calling of the RT-PCR reads with MiXCR, one entry per CDR3 protein. Of 800,000 or so distinct CDR3 sequences listed, around 21% are singletons. Trimming took 0 bases from V and 3 from J, leaving 14 bases between them. CDR1 and CDR2 (germline): LGHNA, YSLEER. The CDR3 has 16 amino acids. Only one count was recorded for this clonotype. What it recognizes is unknown. This receptor was taken from a man aged 45-60 years who received an inactivated influenza vaccine. This material consisted of PBMCs from blood, taken 5 to 6 days after vaccination. The chain has TRBV4-3 and TRBJ1-2; D remains unclear. The CDR3 nucleotides are TGCGCCAGCAGCCAAGATCCGCGCCGAGGTCACTATGGCTACACCTTC. Protein sequence: CASSQDPRRGHYGYTF.